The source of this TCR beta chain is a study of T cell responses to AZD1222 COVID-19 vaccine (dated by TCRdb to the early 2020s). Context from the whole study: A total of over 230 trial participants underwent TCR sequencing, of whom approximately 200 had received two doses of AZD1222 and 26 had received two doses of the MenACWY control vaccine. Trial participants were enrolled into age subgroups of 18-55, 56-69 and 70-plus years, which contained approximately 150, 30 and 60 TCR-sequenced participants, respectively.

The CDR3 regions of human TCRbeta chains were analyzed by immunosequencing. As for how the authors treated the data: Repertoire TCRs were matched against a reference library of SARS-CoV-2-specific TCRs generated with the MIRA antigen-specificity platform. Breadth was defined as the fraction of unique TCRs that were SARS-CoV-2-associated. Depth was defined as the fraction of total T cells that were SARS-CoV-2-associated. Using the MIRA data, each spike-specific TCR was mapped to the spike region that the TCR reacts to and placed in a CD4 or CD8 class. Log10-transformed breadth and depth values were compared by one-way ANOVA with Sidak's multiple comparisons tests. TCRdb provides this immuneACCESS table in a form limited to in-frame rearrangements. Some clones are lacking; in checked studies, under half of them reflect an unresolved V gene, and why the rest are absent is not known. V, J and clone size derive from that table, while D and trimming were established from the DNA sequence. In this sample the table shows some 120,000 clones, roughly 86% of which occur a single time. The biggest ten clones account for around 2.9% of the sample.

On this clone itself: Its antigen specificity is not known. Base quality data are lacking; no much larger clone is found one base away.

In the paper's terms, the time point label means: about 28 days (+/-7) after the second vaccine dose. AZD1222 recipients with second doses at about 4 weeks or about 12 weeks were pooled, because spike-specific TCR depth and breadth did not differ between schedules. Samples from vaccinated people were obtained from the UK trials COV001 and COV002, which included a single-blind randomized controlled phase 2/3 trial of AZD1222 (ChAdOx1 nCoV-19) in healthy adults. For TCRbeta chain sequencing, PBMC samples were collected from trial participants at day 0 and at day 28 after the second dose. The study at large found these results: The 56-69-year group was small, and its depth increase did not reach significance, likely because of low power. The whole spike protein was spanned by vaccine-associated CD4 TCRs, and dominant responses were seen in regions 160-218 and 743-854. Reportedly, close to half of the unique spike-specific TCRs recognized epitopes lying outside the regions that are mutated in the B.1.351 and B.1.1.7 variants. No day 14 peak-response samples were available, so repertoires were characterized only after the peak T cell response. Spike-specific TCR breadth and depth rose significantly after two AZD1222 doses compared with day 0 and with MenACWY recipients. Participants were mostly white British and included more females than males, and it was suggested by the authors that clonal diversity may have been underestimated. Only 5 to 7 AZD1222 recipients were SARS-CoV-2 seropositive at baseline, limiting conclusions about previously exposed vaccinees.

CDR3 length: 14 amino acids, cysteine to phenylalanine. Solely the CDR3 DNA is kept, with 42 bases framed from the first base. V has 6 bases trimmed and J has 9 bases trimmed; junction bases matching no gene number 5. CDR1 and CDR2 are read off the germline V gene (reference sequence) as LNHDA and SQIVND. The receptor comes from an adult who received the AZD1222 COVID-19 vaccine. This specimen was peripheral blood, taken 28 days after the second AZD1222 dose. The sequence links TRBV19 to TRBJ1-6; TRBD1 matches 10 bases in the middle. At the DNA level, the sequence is TGTGCCAGTAGGACCGGGACAGGGGTTTCACCCCTCCACTTT. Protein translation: CASRTGTGVSPLHF.